The 21 T cell receptor beta chains below come from one sample, sequenced in a study of cytomegalovirus exposure and HLA in healthy donors. In the PCR, 60 Vbeta and 13 Jbeta primers were used. Assay: immunoSEQ multiplex PCR; the TCRdb copy retains only in-frame clones and omits some. This table has about 170,000 clones, about four fifths appearing once. Material: PBMCs. The source is a male donor in good health and CMV-seronegative.

This clone was detected a few times. The chain uses TRBV7-9 and TRBJ2-3; a weak D match, TRBD2 (5 bases). The ends were cut back, 3 bases at V and 4 bases at J, with 8 bases in the middle. The CDR3 contains 13 residues. In germline, CDR1 is SEHNR, CDR2 FQNEAQ (reference sequence). The CDR3 region has the DNA TGTGCCAGCAGCTTCCTAGCCCCAGATACGCAGTATTTT. It is translated as CASSFLAPDTQYF.

The chain uses TRBV5-1 and TRBJ2-3, with a weak D call TRBD1 (5 bases). Germline loops: CDR1 SGHRS, CDR2 YFSETQ. This CDR3 has 13 amino acids. With 5 bases removed from V and 1 base from J, the gap between germline ends came to 8 bases. CDR3 amino acids: CASRTDGTDTQYF. CDR3 nucleotides: TGCGCCAGCAGGACAGACGGCACAGATACGCAGTATTTT.

As concerns this clone: Relative to the germline gene, one junction end is altered; a read error may explain this. The CDR3 sequence is CASSLRAGGYNEQFF. The CDR3 coding sequence is TGTGCTAGCAGCTTACGAGCGGGAGGCTACAATGAGCAGTTCTTC. V is TRBV7-7 and J is TRBJ2-1; TRBD2 agrees at 9 bases. CDR3 size: 15 residues. CDR1 and CDR2 (germline): SSHAT, FNYEAQ (reference sequence). Variable domain in full (rest from reference TRBV7-7 and TRBJ2-1): GAGVSQSPRYKVTKRGQDVTLRCDPISSHATLYWYQQALGQGPEFLTYFNYEAQPDKSGLPSDRFSAERPEGSISTLTIQRTEQRDSAMYRCASSLRAGGYNEQFFGPGTRLTVL.

The chain carries TRBV4-3 and TRBJ1-1; D unresolved. The germline V and J ends were trimmed by 0 bases and 1 base, with 9 bases remaining between them. The CDR3 loop spans 15 amino acids. Germline-derived CDR1 and CDR2 are LGHNA and YSLEER. CDR3 nucleotides: TGCGCCAGCAGCCAAGAAGCGAAGCAGAACACTGAAGCTTTCTTT. Residues: CASSQEAKQNTEAFF.

This rearrangement joins TRBV2 to TRBJ2-7; TRBD2 aligns across 8 bases. J was trimmed by 5 bases and V by 6 bases; bases with no gene match: 3. Germline lookup yields CDR1 SNHLY and CDR2 FYNNEI. CDR3 length: 12 amino acids. The CDR3 sequence is CASSGLAHEQYF. The CDR3 coding sequence is TGTGCCAGCAGCGGACTAGCCCACGAGCAGTACTTC.

The chain has TRBV9 and TRBJ1-2; D is undetermined. CDR3 size: 17 residues. CDR1 and CDR2 (germline): SGDLS, YYNGEE. Trimming shortened V by 0 bases and J by 8 bases, and 23 bases separated the two germline ends. CDR3 sequence reads: CASSVDILGWGAGGYTF. For the CDR3, the DNA is TGTGCCAGCAGCGTAGACATACTCGGTTGGGGAGCTGGCGGCTACACCTTC.

CDR3 amino acids: CASSSIGRGTEAFF. DNA of the CDR3: TGTGCCAGCAGTTCGATCGGTCGAGGGACTGAAGCTTTCTTT. The V gene is TRBV27, the J gene TRBJ1-1; the D is unclear. The CDR3 sequence is 14 residues long. V lost 4 bases to trimming and J lost 5 bases, with 14 bases between them. CDR1 is MNHEY, CDR2 SMNVEV, per germline (reference sequence).

This clone showed up just a few times. This chain links TRBV6-5 with TRBJ1-1; D is possibly TRBD1 (5 bases). V shed 5 bases and J shed 3 bases, with 16 bases lying between them. Looked up from germline, CDR1 is MNHEY and CDR2 is SVGAGI. CDR3 length equals 15 residues. The CDR3 DNA sequence: TGTGCCAGCAGTCAATGGGGACTAATCGACACTGAAGCTTTCTTT. Protein product: CASSQWGLIDTEAFF.

This clone showed up just once. The rearrangement joins TRBV6-1 to TRBJ1-4; the match to TRBD1 covers 10 bases. Germline V gene sequence: CDR1 MNHNS, CDR2 SASEGT. V was clipped by 6 bases and J by 8 bases; unmatched bases: 6. The CDR3 is 14 residues long. The CDR3 coding sequence is TGTGCCAGCAGACACCGACAGGGGGCCGAAAAACTGTTTTTT. Its translation is CASRHRQGAEKLFF.

The chain carries TRBV11-3 and TRBJ1-4, with D maybe TRBD1 (5 bases). V was shortened by 4 bases and J by 7 bases, with 13 bases between the two germline ends. Germline lookup yields CDR1 SGHNT and CDR2 YENEEA. This CDR3 spans 14 amino acids. The DNA of the CDR3 is TGTGCCAGCAGCTCCCGCGGGGCGGGTGAAAAACTGTTTTTT. Translating gives CASSSRGAGEKLFF.

The DNA for the CDR3 is TGTGCCAGCAGCGGGCAACACACGAGAGGGCTCGGAAACACCATATATTTT. It is translated as CASSGQHTRGLGNTIYF. The rearrangement uses TRBV5-4 and TRBJ1-3, with D unclear. The CDR3 loop spans 17 amino acids. From germline, CDR1 is SGHNT and CDR2 YYREEE (reference sequence). Trimming removed 4 bases at V and 4 bases at J, with 21 bases between.

The V and J genes are TRBV6-1 and TRBJ2-7; 8 bases align to TRBD2. This CDR3 comprises 16 residues. Looked up from germline, CDR1 is MNHNS and CDR2 is SASEGT. With V trimmed by 1 base and J by 2 bases, 7 bases remained unmatched. CDR3 nucleotides: TGTGCCAGCAGTGAAGATGCGGGAGGATTCCCCTACGAGCAGTACTTC. Translated, it gives CASSEDAGGFPYEQYF.

V and J are TRBV7-9 and TRBJ2-7, with TRBD2 matching over 8 bases. Germline V gene lookup returns CDR1 SEHNR and CDR2 FQNEAQ (reference sequence). The V gene end was trimmed by 1 base and the J gene end by 5 bases; junction bases not matched to a gene: 7. The CDR3 extends over 15 amino acids. CDR3 protein: CASSLEAGAVHEQYF. CDR3 coding DNA: TGTGCCAGCAGCTTAGAAGCGGGGGCCGTCCACGAGCAGTACTTC.

The rearrangement links TRBV19 to TRBJ1-1; 7 bases align to TRBD1. This CDR3 spans 16 amino acids. Germline V gene data show CDR1 as LNHDA and CDR2 as SQIVND (reference sequence). The J segment lost 6 bases and the V segment lost 4 bases, leaving 14 bases of the junction unmatched. CDR3 nucleotide sequence: TGTGCCAGTAGTAGCCGTCGCCAGACAGGGAGGTCTGAAGCTTTCTTT. It translates to CASSSRRQTGRSEAFF.

The V and J genes are TRBV5-1 and TRBJ2-3; 11 bases align to TRBD2. The CDR3 is 18 residues long. With V trimmed by 4 bases and J by 2 bases, 12 bases remained unmatched. The germline CDR1 and CDR2 sequences are SGHRS and YFSETQ. The CDR3 spells CASSRSFSSGGLTDTQYF. The CDR3 DNA sequence: TGCGCCAGCAGCCGCTCCTTTTCTAGCGGGGGGCTCACAGATACGCAGTATTTT.

This CDR3 reads CASSSTGPGQGETQYF. CDR3 nucleotide sequence: TGCGCCAGCAGCTCCACAGGACCGGGACAGGGGGAGACCCAGTACTTC. V and J are TRBV5-1 and TRBJ2-5; 10 bases agree with TRBD1. Germline-derived CDR1 and CDR2 are SGHRS and YFSETQ. The V gene end was trimmed by 3 bases and the J gene end by 5 bases; junction bases not matched to a gene: 10. The CDR3 runs to 16 residues.

This clone was picked up a small number of times. The rearrangement uses TRBV5-1 and TRBJ1-4; TRBD1 aligns across 10 bases. V was clipped by 4 bases and J by 0 bases; unmatched bases: 6. Germline V gene sequence: CDR1 SGHRS, CDR2 YFSETQ. This CDR3 is built from 17 residues. The CDR3 nucleotides read TGCGCCAGCAGCGTGAGACAGGGGGCTGCAACTAATGAAAAACTGTTTTTT. It encodes CASSVRQGAATNEKLFF.

This chain joins TRBV5-1 and TRBJ2-5, with D perhaps matching TRBD1 (6 bases). Per germline, CDR1 SGHRS and CDR2 YFSETQ. V was shortened by 9 bases and J by 0 bases, with 18 bases between the two germline ends. This CDR3 region has 15 residues. In DNA form, the CDR3 reads TGCGCCACTACCCGGGACACTTATTACCAAGAGACCCAGTACTTC. Translation gives CATTRDTYYQETQYF.

The chain is built from TRBV14 and TRBJ2-1, with D maybe TRBD2 (6 bases). Trimming pared 3 bases from V and 0 bases from J, leaving 15 bases between. Germline loops: CDR1 SGHDN, CDR2 FVKESK. The CDR3 is 17 residues long. The CDR3 spells CASSHPGGKSSYNEQFF. CDR3 sequence (DNA): TGTGCCAGCAGCCATCCCGGCGGGAAGAGCTCCTACAATGAGCAGTTCTTC.

CDR3 DNA sequence: TGTGCCAGCAGCCCCACAGCGGGGGGCACAGATACGCAGTATTTT. Translation gives CASSPTAGGTDTQYF. This chain connects TRBV28 to TRBJ2-3; 8 nucleotides line up with TRBD2. Germline V gene lookup returns CDR1 MDHEN and CDR2 SYDVKM. The ends lost 6 bases at V and 1 base at J; junction bases unmatched: 6. The length of the CDR3 is 15 residues. Based on the CDR3 plus reference TRBV28 and TRBJ2-3, the full variable domain is DVKVTQSSRYLVKRTGEKVFLECVQDMDHENMFWYRQDPGLGLRLIYFSYDVKMKEKGDIPEGYSVSREKKERFSLILESASTNQTSMYLCASSPTAGGTDTQYFGPGTRLTVL.

This clone has only a few counts. The V and J genes are TRBV6-5 and TRBJ2-7; the match to TRBD2 covers 8 bases. Per germline, CDR1 MNHEY and CDR2 SVGAGI. Trimming cost V 6 bases and J 12 bases; bases outside gene matches: 7. The CDR3 loop spans 11 amino acids. CDR3 nucleotides: TGTGCCAGCAGGGAAGGGACTAGGTGGTACTTC. Translated, it gives CASREGTRWYF.